The TCR beta chain under discussion was sequenced for a study of blood T cell repertoires in COVID-19. Study context: COVID-19 samples collected from the United States, Italy and Spain covered acute and convalescent phases. PBMCs, B-cell-depleted T cells, or T cells were the source of the cDNA or gDNA that made up the material.

CDR3 length: 13 amino acids. Germline-derived CDR1 and CDR2 are LNHNV and YYDKDF (reference sequence). With 3 bases removed from V and 3 bases from J, the gap between germline ends came to 9 bases. In the original processing: Amplification from reference gene primers served as the basis for estimated nucleated cell counts. Some clones are missing from TCRdb's copy, which holds only in-frame ones; the method was immunoSEQ multiplex PCR. V and J calls and clone size are those listed in that table; D and trimming were worked out from the DNA. The sample has 200,000 to 250,000 clones, roughly 80% seen once.

Sequenced sample: peripheral blood. V usage is TRBV15 and J usage is TRBJ2-7; possible D gene TRBD2, 5 bases. The origin of this receptor is a woman younger than 35 with acute or convalescent COVID-19. The CDR3 is CATSSLLDYEQYF. The CDR3 DNA reads as TGTGCCACCAGCAGTCTACTAGACTACGAGCAGTACTTC.